These 32 T cell receptor beta chains came from one sample sequenced in a study of human thymus T cells. Produced via immunoSEQ multiplex PCR; TCRdb's table is partial and in-frame only. The sample lists fewer than 55,000 clones; about 93% were seen once. Sequenced: blood. The origin of the receptors is a boy younger than two with a congenital heart defect but otherwise immunologically healthy.

V and J are TRBV10-1 and TRBJ1-4, with a possible D match to TRBD1 (6 bases). Trimming left V 2 bases short and J 4 bases short, with 14 bases between. The CDR3 is 16 residues long. Germline assignment: CDR1 WNHNN and CDR2 SYGVQD (reference sequence). CDR3 DNA: TGCGCCAGCAGTGAGCCAGACAGGATAGATAATGAAAAACTGTTTTTT. Protein: CASSEPDRIDNEKLFF.

The V gene is TRBV12-5, the J gene TRBJ2-5; D could derive from TRBD1 or TRBD2 (5 bases each). This CDR3 is built from 13 residues. The germline V and J ends were trimmed by 7 bases and 4 bases, with 13 bases remaining between them. Germline V gene sequence: CDR1 LGHNT, CDR2 FRNRAP. CDR3 loop: CASARDGPETQYF. Here the CDR3 DNA reads TGTGCTAGTGCCCGGGACGGACCAGAGACCCAGTACTTC.

J is TRBJ2-7 and V is TRBV7-6; D is undetermined. Germline V lookup: CDR1 SGHVS, CDR2 FNYEAQ. The CDR3 runs to 15 residues. The V end lost 3 bases, the J end lost 0 bases, and 12 bases lay between the germline ends. The CDR3, as DNA: TGTGCCAGCAGCTTCCGAAGAACTGACTCCTACGAGCAGTACTTC. Its translation: CASSFRRTDSYEQYF.

Written as DNA, the CDR3 is TGTGCCAGCAGTGACCGCACAGATACGCAGTATTTT. Translation gives CASSDRTDTQYF. The J gene is TRBJ2-3, the V gene TRBV6-4; D uncertain. Germline values: CDR1 MRHNA, CDR2 SNTAGT. V shed 2 bases and J shed 1 base, with 1 base lying between them. The CDR3 loop spans 12 amino acids.

This chain joins TRBV5-8 and TRBJ2-7, with 11 bases fitting TRBD1. V trimming: 4 bases; J trimming: 6 bases; junction bases outside the gene matches: 9. The CDR3 runs 15 residues. CDR1 is SGHTS and CDR2 is YDEGEE in the germline V gene. The CDR3 bases are TGTGCCAGCAGCGGGTCCTGGACAGGGGGCCTCGAGCAGTACTTC. Translation gives CASSGSWTGGLEQYF.

The chain links TRBV25-1 to TRBJ2-1; TRBD2 aligns across 10 bases. The V gene's germline CDR1 is MGHDK and CDR2 SYGVNS. V trimming: 2 bases; J trimming: 7 bases; junction bases outside the gene matches: 8. The CDR3 loop spans 16 amino acids. For the CDR3, the DNA is TGTGCCAGCAGTGAAGCAAGCGGGGGGGCGAGGAATGAGCAGTTCTTC. Amino acid sequence: CASSEASGGARNEQFF. The full variable domain, with the rest looked up from reference TRBV25-1 and TRBJ2-1, is EADIYQTPRYLVIGTGKKITLECSQTMGHDKMYWYQQDPGMELHLIHYSYGVNSTEKGDLSSESTVSRIRTEHFPLTLESARPSHTSQYLCASSEASGGARNEQFFGPGTRLTVL.

The chain joins TRBV19 to TRBJ1-1; D might be TRBD1 (6 bases). V was pared by 4 bases and J by 4 bases, with 16 bases between. The CDR3 has 15 amino acids. Per the germline V gene, CDR1 is LNHDA and CDR2 is SQIVND (reference sequence). CDR3 DNA: TGTGCCAGTAGTAGGAGGACAGACAGTGGCACTGAAGCTTTCTTT. Protein: CASSRRTDSGTEAFF.

As concerns this clone: Other DNA sequences of this sample code for an identical CDR3. The chain combines TRBV5-1 with TRBJ2-5; D is possibly TRBD2 (7 bases). Germline CDR1 reads SGHRS; CDR2 reads YFSETQ. The CDR3 has 14 residues. V was pared by 0 bases and J by 4 bases, with 10 bases between. The CDR3 protein is CASSLAGGRETQYF. The DNA of the CDR3 is TGCGCCAGCAGCTTGGCCGGGGGGCGAGAGACCCAGTACTTC.

The chain combines TRBV6-1 with TRBJ1-4; TRBD1 agrees at 10 bases. The CDR3 is 15 residues long. Unmatched junction bases numbered 3, after V lost 4 bases and J lost 4 bases. Germline CDR1 reads MNHNS; CDR2 reads SASEGT. This CDR3 reads CASSGQGAGNEKLFF. The CDR3, as DNA: TGTGCCAGCAGTGGACAGGGGGCCGGTAATGAAAAACTGTTTTTT.

This chain joins TRBV27 and TRBJ2-5, with D uncertain. The ends were cut back, 5 bases at V and 1 base at J, with 14 bases in the middle. The germline gives CDR1 MNHEY, CDR2 SMNVEV (reference sequence). This CDR3 region has 15 residues. As DNA, the CDR3 is TGTGCCAGCAGTCCATCGTCGTTGGCCCAAGAGACCCAGTACTTC. It yields the protein CASSPSSLAQETQYF.

CDR3 sequence (DNA): TGTGCCAGCAGTTACGGGGGGACAGGGTACGAGCAGTACTTC. It yields the protein CASSYGGTGYEQYF. The gene calls are TRBV6-5 and TRBJ2-7; TRBD1 aligns across 9 bases. The length of the CDR3 is 14 residues. Germline CDR1 reads MNHEY; CDR2 reads SVGAGI. V lost 2 bases and J lost 4; bases outside the gene matches: 3.

The chain joins TRBV5-1 to TRBJ1-2; TRBD1 is a possible D gene (6 bases). The CDR3 runs 13 residues. CDR1 SGHRS and CDR2 YFSETQ come from the germline V gene. Trimming took off 0 bases at V and 6 bases at J, with 9 bases between the two ends. As DNA, the CDR3 is TGCGCCAGCAGCTTGGAGGGGGAGGATGGCTACACCTTC. This sequence encodes CASSLEGEDGYTF.

For the CDR3, the DNA is TGTGCCTGGATTGAAGGGACTGAAGCTTTCTTT. Amino acids: CAWIEGTEAFF. This chain joins TRBV30 and TRBJ1-1; no clear D gene. Germline CDR1 and CDR2: GTSNPN and SVGIG (reference sequence). This CDR3 region has 11 residues. The germline V and J ends were trimmed by 4 bases and 5 bases, with 8 bases remaining between them.

The rearrangement uses TRBV30 and TRBJ1-6; D is possibly TRBD1 (6 bases). Germline CDR1 and CDR2: GTSNPN and SVGIG (reference sequence). There are 16 residues in the CDR3. Trimming removed 5 bases from V and 0 bases from J, with 14 bases in between. The DNA of the CDR3 is TGTGCCTGGGGAAACAGGGCTAGCTCCTATAATTCACCCCTCCACTTT. Translated, it gives CAWGNRASSYNSPLHF.

This chain uses TRBV19 with TRBJ1-1, with D hard to call. The CDR3 runs 14 residues. V was pared by 5 bases and J by 3 bases, with 13 bases between. Germline V gene lookup returns CDR1 LNHDA and CDR2 SQIVND (reference sequence). The CDR3 reads CASSFVGRDTEAFF. CDR3 sequence (DNA): TGTGCCAGTAGTTTTGTGGGGAGGGACACTGAAGCTTTCTTT.

The gene calls are TRBV30 and TRBJ1-5; D unresolved. The CDR3 consists of 13 residues. Trimming removed 2 bases at V and 7 bases at J, with 12 bases between. Germline-derived CDR1 and CDR2 are GTSNPN and SVGIG (reference sequence). In nucleotides, the CDR3 is TGTGCCTGGAGTAGGCAGGATAAGCAGCCCCAGCATTTT. Translation: CAWSRQDKQPQHF.

This clone was counted a single time. The J gene is TRBJ2-5, the V gene TRBV5-1; the match to TRBD1 covers 9 bases. Germline V gene data show CDR1 as SGHRS and CDR2 as YFSETQ. With V trimmed by 0 bases and J by 5 bases, 2 bases remained unmatched. CDR3 length: 14 residues. CDR3 residues: CASSLAGTGETQYF. The CDR3 coding sequence is TGCGCCAGCAGCTTGGCCGGGACAGGGGAGACCCAGTACTTC.

This chain uses TRBV7-2 with TRBJ2-5; D is uncertain. With 1 base removed from V and 0 bases from J, the gap between germline ends came to 3 bases. This CDR3 contains 13 residues. Germline V gene data show CDR1 as SGHTA and CDR2 as FQGNSA. CDR3 nucleotides: TGTGCCAGCAGCTTAGGACACCAAGAGACCCAGTACTTC. As protein: CASSLGHQETQYF.

This chain links TRBV9 with TRBJ1-1; unclear D gene. The V gene lost 0 bases and the J gene lost 3 bases, with 9 bases spanning the gap. The CDR3 totals 14 residues. Germline CDR1 SGDLS, CDR2 YYNGEE. The CDR3 nucleotides read TGTGCCAGCAGCGTAGGAGCAGCTGACACTGAAGCTTTCTTT. Translating gives CASSVGAADTEAFF.

V gene TRBV11-2 combines with J gene TRBJ2-7, with D possibly matching TRBD1 (5 bases). Trimming left V 4 bases short and J 3 bases short, with 10 bases between. The germline CDR1 and CDR2 sequences are SGHAT and FQNNGV. CDR3 length: 13 residues. The CDR3 DNA follows: TGTGCCAGCAGCTCCCAGGGATTCTACGAGCAGTACTTC. Encoded protein: CASSSQGFYEQYF.

CDR3 loop: CATSRDQGIYEQYF. The CDR3 region has the DNA TGTGCCACCAGCAGAGATCAGGGAATCTACGAGCAGTACTTC. The J gene is TRBJ2-7, the V gene TRBV15; a possible D gene is TRBD1 (5 bases). Germline V gene data show CDR1 as LNHNV and CDR2 as YYDKDF (reference sequence). Deletions cut 0 bases from V and 3 bases from J, with 9 bases between. This CDR3 region has 14 residues.

This chain links TRBV30 with TRBJ1-6, with TRBD1 matching 9 bases. Germline V lookup: CDR1 GTSNPN, CDR2 SVGIG (reference sequence). The CDR3 runs to 14 residues. V shed 3 bases, J shed 7 bases, and the junction held 4 bases outside the gene matches. CDR3 amino acids: CAWSATGGNSPLHF. CDR3 nucleotide sequence: TGTGCCTGGAGCGCTACAGGGGGCAATTCACCCCTCCACTTT.

V usage is TRBV5-6 and J usage is TRBJ1-2; TRBD1 is a possible D gene (5 bases). The CDR3 runs 13 residues. Trimming cost V 2 bases and J 6 bases, with 11 bases left between them. Germline CDR1 and CDR2: SGHDT and YYEEEE. The CDR3 is CASSFGAGNGYTF. The CDR3 DNA sequence: TGTGCCAGCAGCTTTGGGGCAGGGAATGGCTACACCTTC.

This chain uses TRBV6-8 with TRBJ2-6; D gene unclear. The CDR3 loop spans 14 amino acids. V was trimmed by 6 bases and J by 1 base, leaving 7 bases between them. Per the germline V gene, CDR1 is MNHGY and CDR2 is SAAAGT. The CDR3 bases are TGTGCCAGCAGATCTCCTTCTGGGGCCAACGTCCTGACTTTC. Amino acid sequence: CASRSPSGANVLTF.

The V and J genes are TRBV9 and TRBJ1-3; D ambiguous. Trimming shortened V by 0 bases and J by 4 bases, and 5 bases separated the two germline ends. This CDR3 spans 13 amino acids. The V gene's germline CDR1 is SGDLS and CDR2 YYNGEE. CDR3 amino acids: CASSVDWGNTIYF. DNA of the CDR3: TGTGCCAGCAGCGTAGATTGGGGAAACACCATATATTTT.

The table lists this clone with a count of one. The rearrangement uses TRBV10-1 and TRBJ2-5; TRBD2 matches 15 bases. The J segment lost 1 base and the V segment lost 4 bases, leaving 7 bases of the junction unmatched. Germline V gene lookup returns CDR1 WNHNN and CDR2 SYGVQD (reference sequence). The CDR3 loop spans 18 amino acids. The CDR3 spells CASSVTRTSGGVQETQYF. CDR3 nucleotide sequence: TGCGCCAGCAGTGTTACGAGGACTAGCGGGGGGGTCCAAGAGACCCAGTACTTC.

The chain combines TRBV28 with TRBJ1-1; the match to TRBD1 covers 10 bases. In germline, CDR1 is MDHEN, CDR2 SYDVKM. After removal of 3 bases from V and 7 bases from J, the junction contained 5 bases not matched to a gene. The CDR3 consists of 14 residues. The CDR3 DNA sequence: TGTGCCAGCAGTTTGTCGACAGGGGGCTTTGAAGCTTTCTTT. It codes for CASSLSTGGFEAFF.

The V and J genes are TRBV10-1 and TRBJ2-7, with TRBD1 matching over 8 bases. The V and J ends lost 2 bases and 4 bases, in that order; junction bases with no gene match: 1. This CDR3 comprises 13 residues. CDR1 WNHNN and CDR2 SYGVQD come from the germline V gene (reference sequence). This CDR3 reads CASSETGGYEQYF. DNA for the CDR3: TGCGCCAGCAGTGAGACAGGGGGTTACGAGCAGTACTTC.

The CDR3 DNA follows: TGTGCCAGCAGCCAAGAGCGGGGCCAAGAGACCCAGTACTTC. Translation gives CASSQERGQETQYF. The rearrangement links TRBV4-2 to TRBJ2-5; a possible D gene is TRBD2 (6 bases). Trimming stripped 0 bases from V and 1 base from J, with 6 bases between. The germline CDR1 and CDR2 sequences are LGHNA and YNFKEQ. The CDR3 contains 14 residues.

About this clone: The identical CDR3 is also encoded by other nucleotide sequences in the sample. The chain combines TRBV7-2 with TRBJ2-3; D gene ambiguous. CDR1 SGHTA and CDR2 FQGNSA come from the germline V gene. Trimming cost V 0 bases and J 1 base, with 5 bases left between them. The CDR3 spans 14 residues. DNA for the CDR3: TGTGCCAGCAGCTTAGCTGGCGGCACAGATACGCAGTATTTT. Encoded protein: CASSLAGGTDTQYF.

The chain has TRBV28 and TRBJ1-1; D ambiguous. The CDR3 contains 11 residues. The V gene's germline CDR1 is MDHEN and CDR2 SYDVKM. The germline V and J ends were trimmed by 3 bases and 4 bases, with 3 bases remaining between them. Written as DNA, the CDR3 is TGTGCCAGCAGTTTCCGCACTGAAGCTTTCTTT. This codes for CASSFRTEAFF.

The chain uses TRBV7-8 and TRBJ2-5, with D possibly being TRBD1 (10 bases). The V gene's germline CDR1 is SGHVS and CDR2 FQNEAQ. The CDR3 spans 20 residues. With 2 bases removed from V and 4 bases from J, the gap between germline ends came to 29 bases. As DNA, the CDR3 is TGTGCCAGCAGCTTAATTGCGGGGGGGACAGGGGAAAAGTTAGGAGAGACCCAGTACTTC. It encodes CASSLIAGGTGEKLGETQYF.